This T cell receptor (beta chain) was found in a study of blood T cell repertoires in COVID-19. Background on the study: COVID-19 samples, acute and convalescent, were from the United States, Italy and Spain.

Original processing notes: Reference gene primers were amplified, and this amplification served to estimate nucleated cell counts. Clones were read by immunoSEQ multiplex PCR, and TCRdb kept only the in-frame ones, dropping some. D and trimming come from the DNA, and the V and J calls and clone size come from that table. The sample comprises about 81,000 clones, 60% to 80% of which are singletons, and roughly 4.2% rests with the top ten. V was shortened by 3 bases and J by 2 bases, with 11 bases between the two germline ends. Germline-derived CDR1 and CDR2 are MGHRA and YSYEKL. The CDR3 length is 16 residues.

This clonotype originated in a woman between 45 and 60 years old with acute or convalescent COVID-19. The chain carries TRBV4-1 and TRBJ2-6; D gene uncertain. The specimen was peripheral blood. CDR3 DNA: TGCGCCAGCAGCCAGTCGTCTGGAGCTGGGGCCAACGTCCTGACTTTC. Protein: CASSQSSGAGANVLTF.